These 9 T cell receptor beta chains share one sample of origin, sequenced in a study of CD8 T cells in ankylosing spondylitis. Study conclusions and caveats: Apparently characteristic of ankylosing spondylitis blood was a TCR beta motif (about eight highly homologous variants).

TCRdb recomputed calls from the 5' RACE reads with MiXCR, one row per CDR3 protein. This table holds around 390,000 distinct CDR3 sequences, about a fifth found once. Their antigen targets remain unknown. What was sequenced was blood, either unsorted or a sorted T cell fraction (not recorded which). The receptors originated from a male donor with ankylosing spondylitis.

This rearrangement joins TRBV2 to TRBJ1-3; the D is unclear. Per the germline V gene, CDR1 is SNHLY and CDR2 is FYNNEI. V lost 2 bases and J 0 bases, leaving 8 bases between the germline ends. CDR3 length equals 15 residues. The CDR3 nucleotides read TGTGCCAGCAGTGAAAGTTCCAACTCTGGAAACACCATATATTTT. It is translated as CASSESSNSGNTIYF. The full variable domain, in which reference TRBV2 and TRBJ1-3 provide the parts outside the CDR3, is EPEVTQTPSHQVTQMGQEVILRCVPISNHLYFYWYRQILGQKVEFLVSFYNNEISEKSEIFDDQFSVERPDGSNFTLKIRSTKLEDSAMYFCASSESSNSGNTIYFGEGSWLTVV.

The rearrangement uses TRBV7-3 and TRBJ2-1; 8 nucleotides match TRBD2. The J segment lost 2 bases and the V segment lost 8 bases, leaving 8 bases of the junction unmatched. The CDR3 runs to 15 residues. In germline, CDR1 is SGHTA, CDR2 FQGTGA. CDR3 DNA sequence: TGTGCCAGCTCAACCGGGGGGGCAGCCTACAATGAGCAGTTCTTC. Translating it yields CASSTGGAAYNEQFF.

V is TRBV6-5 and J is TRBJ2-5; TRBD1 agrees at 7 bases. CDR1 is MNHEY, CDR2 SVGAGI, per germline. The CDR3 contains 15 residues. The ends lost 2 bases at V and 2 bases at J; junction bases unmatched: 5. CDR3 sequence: CASSYPRTGQETQYF. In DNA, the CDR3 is TGTGCCAGCAGTTACCCCAGGACAGGACAAGAGACCCAGTACTTC.

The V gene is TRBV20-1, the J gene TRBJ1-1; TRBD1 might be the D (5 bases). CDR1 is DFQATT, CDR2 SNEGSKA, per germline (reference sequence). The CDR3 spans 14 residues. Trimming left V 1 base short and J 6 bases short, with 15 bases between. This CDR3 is CSARVTREGSEAFF. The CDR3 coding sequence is TGCAGTGCTAGAGTAACCAGGGAGGGATCTGAAGCTTTCTTT.

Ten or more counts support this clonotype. CDR3 sequence reads: CASSRSGNTEAFF. CDR3 sequence (DNA): TGTGCCAGCAGCCGTTCAGGGAACACTGAAGCTTTCTTT. The chain is built from TRBV6-2 or TRBV6-3 and TRBJ1-1; unclear D gene. The germline CDR1 and CDR2 sequences are MNHEY and SVGEGT. The CDR3 covers 13 residues. V gave up 6 bases and J gave up 1 base, with 9 bases separating them.

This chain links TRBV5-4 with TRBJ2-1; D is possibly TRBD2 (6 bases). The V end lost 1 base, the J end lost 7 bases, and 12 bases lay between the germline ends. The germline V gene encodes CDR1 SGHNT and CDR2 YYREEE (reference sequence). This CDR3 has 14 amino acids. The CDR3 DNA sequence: TGTGCCAGCAGCTTGCGGGACTTCTCTAATGAGCAGTTCTTC. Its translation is CASSLRDFSNEQFF.

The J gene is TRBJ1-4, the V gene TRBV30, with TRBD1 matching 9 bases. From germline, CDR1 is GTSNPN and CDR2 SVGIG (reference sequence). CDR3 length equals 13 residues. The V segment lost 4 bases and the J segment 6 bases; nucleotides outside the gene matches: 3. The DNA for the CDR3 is TGTGCCTGGAAGCGGGACAGGGATGAAAAACTGTTTTTT. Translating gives CAWKRDRDEKLFF.

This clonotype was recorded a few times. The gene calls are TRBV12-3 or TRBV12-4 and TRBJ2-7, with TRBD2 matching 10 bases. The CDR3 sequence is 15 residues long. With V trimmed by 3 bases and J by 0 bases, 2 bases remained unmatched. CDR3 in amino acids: CASSFASGGSYEQYF. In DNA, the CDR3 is TGTGCCAGCAGTTTTGCTAGCGGGGGCTCCTACGAGCAGTACTTC.

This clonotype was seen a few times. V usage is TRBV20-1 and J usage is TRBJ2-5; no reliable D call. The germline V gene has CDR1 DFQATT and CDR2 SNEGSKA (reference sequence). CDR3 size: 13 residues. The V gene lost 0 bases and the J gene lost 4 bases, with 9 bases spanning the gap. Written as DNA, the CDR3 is TGCAGTGCTAGAGAAGGGAACCGAGAGACCCAGTACTTC. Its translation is CSAREGNRETQYF.